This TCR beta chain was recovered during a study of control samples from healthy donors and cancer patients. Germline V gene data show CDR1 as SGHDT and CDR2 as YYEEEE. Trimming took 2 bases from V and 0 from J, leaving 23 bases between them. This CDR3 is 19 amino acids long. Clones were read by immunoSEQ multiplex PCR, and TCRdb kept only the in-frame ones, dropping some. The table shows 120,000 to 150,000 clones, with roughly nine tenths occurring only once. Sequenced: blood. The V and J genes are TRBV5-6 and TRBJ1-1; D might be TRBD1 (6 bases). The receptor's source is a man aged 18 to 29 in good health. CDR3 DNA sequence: TGTGCCAGCAGCTTCTCACAGGGCCTGAGACCTAGCATGAACACTGAAGCTTTCTTT. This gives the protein CASSFSQGLRPSMNTEAFF.